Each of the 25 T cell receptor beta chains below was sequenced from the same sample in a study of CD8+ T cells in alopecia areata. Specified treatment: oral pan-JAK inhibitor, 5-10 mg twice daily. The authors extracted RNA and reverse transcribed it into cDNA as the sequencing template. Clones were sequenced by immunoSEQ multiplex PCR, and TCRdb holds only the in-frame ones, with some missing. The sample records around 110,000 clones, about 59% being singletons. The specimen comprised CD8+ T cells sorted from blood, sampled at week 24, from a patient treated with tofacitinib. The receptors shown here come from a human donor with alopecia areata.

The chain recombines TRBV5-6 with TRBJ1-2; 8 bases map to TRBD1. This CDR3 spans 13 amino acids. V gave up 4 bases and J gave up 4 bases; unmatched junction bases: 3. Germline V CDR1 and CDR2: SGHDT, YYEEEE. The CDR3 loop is CASSEGQVYGYTF. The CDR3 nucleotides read TGTGCCAGCAGCGAGGGACAGGTCTATGGCTACACCTTC. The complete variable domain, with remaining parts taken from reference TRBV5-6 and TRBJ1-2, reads DAGVTQSPTHLIKTRGQQVTLRCSPKSGHDTVSWYQQALGQGPQFIFQYYEEEERQRGNFPDRFSGHQFPNYSSELNVNALLLGDSALYLCASSEGQVYGYTFGSGTRLTVV.

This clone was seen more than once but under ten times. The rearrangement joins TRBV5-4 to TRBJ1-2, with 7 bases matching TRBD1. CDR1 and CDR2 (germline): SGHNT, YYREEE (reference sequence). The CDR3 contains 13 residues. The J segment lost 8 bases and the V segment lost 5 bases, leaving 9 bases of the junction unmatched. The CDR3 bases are TGTGCCAGCAGGACGACAGGGATGGGAGGCTACACCTTC. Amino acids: CASRTTGMGGYTF. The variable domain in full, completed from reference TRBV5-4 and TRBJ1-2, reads ETGVTQSPTHLIKTRGQQVTLRCSSQSGHNTVSWYQQALGQGPQFIFQYYREEENGRGNFPPRFSGLQFPNYSSELNVNALELDDSALYLCASRTTGMGGYTFGSGTRLTVV.

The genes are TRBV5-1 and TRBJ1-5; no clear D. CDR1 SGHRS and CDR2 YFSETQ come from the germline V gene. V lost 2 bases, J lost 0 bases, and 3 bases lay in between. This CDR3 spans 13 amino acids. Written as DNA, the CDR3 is TGCGCCAGCAGCTTATATAGCAATCAGCCCCAGCATTTT. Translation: CASSLYSNQPQHF. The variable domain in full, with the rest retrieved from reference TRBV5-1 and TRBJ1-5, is KAGVTQTPRYLIKTRGQQVTLSCSPISGHRSVSWYQQTPGQGLQFLFEYFSETQRNKGNFPGRFSGRQFSNSRSEMNVSTLELGDSALYLCASSLYSNQPQHFGDGTRLSIL.

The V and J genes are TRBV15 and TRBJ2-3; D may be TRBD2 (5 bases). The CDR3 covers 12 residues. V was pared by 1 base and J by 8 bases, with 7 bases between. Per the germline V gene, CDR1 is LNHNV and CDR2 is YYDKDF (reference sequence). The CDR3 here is CATSRGEGTQYF. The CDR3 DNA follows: TGTGCCACCAGCAGAGGCGAGGGTACGCAGTATTTT.

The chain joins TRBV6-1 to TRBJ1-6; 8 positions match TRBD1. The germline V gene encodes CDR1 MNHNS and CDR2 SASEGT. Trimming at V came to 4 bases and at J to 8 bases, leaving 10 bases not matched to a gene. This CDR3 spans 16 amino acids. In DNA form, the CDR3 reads TGTGCCAGCAGTGTTCGGGACAGGAGGTGGGATTCACCCCTCCACTTT. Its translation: CASSVRDRRWDSPLHF.

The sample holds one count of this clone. The CDR3 DNA sequence: TGCGCCAGCAGCCAACCGGGACAGACCTACGAGCAGTACTTC. Its translation: CASSQPGQTYEQYF. The rearrangement uses TRBV4-1 and TRBJ2-7; the match to TRBD1 covers 7 bases. Looked up from germline, CDR1 is MGHRA and CDR2 is YSYEKL. J gave up 2 bases and V 2 bases, and 3 bases lay outside the gene matches. The CDR3 has 14 amino acids.

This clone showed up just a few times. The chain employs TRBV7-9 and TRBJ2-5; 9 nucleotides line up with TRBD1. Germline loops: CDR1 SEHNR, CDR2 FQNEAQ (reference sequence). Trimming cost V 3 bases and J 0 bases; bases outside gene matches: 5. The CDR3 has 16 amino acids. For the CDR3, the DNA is TGTGCCAGCAGCTTCGACAGGGGGAAGTACCAAGAGACCCAGTACTTC. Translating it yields CASSFDRGKYQETQYF.

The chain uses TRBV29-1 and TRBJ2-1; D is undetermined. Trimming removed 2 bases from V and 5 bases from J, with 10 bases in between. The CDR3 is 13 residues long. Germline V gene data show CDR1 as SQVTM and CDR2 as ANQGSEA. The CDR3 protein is CSVEWEAHNEQFF. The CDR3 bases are TGCAGCGTTGAATGGGAAGCGCACAATGAGCAGTTCTTC.

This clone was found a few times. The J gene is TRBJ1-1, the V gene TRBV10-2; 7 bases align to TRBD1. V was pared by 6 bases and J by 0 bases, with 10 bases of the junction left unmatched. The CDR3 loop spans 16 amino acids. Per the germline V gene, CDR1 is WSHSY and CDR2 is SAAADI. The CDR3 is CASRGQEILVNTEAFF. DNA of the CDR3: TGCGCCAGCAGAGGACAGGAGATCCTGGTGAACACTGAAGCTTTCTTT.

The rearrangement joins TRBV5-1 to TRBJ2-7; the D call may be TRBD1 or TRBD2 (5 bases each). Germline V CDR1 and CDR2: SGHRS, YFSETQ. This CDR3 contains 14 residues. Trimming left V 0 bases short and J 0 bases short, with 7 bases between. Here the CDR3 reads CASSLEGSSYEQYF. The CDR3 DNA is TGCGCCAGCAGCTTGGAGGGGAGCTCCTACGAGCAGTACTTC. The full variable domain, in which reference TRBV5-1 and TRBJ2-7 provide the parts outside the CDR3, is KAGVTQTPRYLIKTRGQQVTLSCSPISGHRSVSWYQQTPGQGLQFLFEYFSETQRNKGNFPGRFSGRQFSNSRSEMNVSTLELGDSALYLCASSLEGSSYEQYFGPGTRLTVT.

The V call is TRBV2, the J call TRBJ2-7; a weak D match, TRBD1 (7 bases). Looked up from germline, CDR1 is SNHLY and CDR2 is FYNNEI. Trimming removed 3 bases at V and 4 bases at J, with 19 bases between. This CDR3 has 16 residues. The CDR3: CASSESQGRGEYEQYF. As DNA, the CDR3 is TGTGCCAGCAGTGAGTCCCAGGGCAGGGGGGAATACGAGCAGTACTTC.

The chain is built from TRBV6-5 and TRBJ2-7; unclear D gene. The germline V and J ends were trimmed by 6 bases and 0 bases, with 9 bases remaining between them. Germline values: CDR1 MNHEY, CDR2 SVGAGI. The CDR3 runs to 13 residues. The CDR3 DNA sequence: TGTGCCAGCAGGTGGACGGACTCCTACGAGCAGTACTTC. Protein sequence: CASRWTDSYEQYF.

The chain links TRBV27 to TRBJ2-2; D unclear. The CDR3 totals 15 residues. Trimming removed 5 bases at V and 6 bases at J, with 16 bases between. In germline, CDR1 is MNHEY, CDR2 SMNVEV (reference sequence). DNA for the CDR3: TGTGCCAGCAGTACCCAAGTGGTGGGTGCCGGGGAGCTGTTTTTT. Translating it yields CASSTQVVGAGELFF.

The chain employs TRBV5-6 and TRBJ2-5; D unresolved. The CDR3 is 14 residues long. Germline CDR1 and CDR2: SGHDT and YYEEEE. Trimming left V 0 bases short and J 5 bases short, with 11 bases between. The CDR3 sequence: CASSLGLVWETQYF. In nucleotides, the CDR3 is TGTGCCAGCAGCTTGGGCCTAGTGTGGGAGACCCAGTACTTC.

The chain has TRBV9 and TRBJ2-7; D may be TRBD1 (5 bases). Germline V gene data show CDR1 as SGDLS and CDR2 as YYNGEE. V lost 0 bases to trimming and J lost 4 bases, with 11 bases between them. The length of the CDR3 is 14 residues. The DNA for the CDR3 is TGTGCCAGCAGCGTAGGAGACAGTATGTACGAGCAGTACTTC. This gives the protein CASSVGDSMYEQYF.

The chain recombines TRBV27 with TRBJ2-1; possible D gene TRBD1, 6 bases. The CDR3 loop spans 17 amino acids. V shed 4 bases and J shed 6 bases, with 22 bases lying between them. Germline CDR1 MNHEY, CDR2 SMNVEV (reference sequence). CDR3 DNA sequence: TGTGCCAGCAGTTCTCTACCGGGACATAATTTCATCAATGAGCAGTTCTTC. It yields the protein CASSSLPGHNFINEQFF.

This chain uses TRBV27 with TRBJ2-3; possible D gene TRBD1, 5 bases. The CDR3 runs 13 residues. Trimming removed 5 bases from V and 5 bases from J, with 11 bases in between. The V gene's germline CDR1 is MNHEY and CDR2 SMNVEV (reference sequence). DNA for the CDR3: TGTGCCAGCAGTCCAGACAGTATAGATACGCAGTATTTT. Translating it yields CASSPDSIDTQYF.

The CDR3 DNA sequence: TGTGCCAGCAGCGACTGGCGGGGGGGCGGCAATGAGCAGTTCTTC. Translated, it gives CASSDWRGGGNEQFF. This sequence joins TRBV9 and TRBJ2-1; 9 bases map to TRBD2. The CDR3 totals 15 residues. V dropped 3 bases and J dropped 6; count of bases not matched to a gene: 7. Germline values: CDR1 SGDLS, CDR2 YYNGEE.

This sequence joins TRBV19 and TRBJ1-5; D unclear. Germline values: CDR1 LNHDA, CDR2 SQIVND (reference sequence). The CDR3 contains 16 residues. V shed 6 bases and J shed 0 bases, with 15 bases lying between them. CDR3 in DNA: TGTGCCAGTAGCCTATCCGACCGGGATAGCAATCAGCCCCAGCATTTT. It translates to CASSLSDRDSNQPQHF.

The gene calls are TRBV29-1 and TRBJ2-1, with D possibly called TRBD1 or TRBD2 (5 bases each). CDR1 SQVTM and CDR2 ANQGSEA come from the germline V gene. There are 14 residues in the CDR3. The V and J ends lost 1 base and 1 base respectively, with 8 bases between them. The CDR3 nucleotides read TGCAGCGTTGAAGGGGACGGGTCCTACAATGAGCAGTTCTTC. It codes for CSVEGDGSYNEQFF.

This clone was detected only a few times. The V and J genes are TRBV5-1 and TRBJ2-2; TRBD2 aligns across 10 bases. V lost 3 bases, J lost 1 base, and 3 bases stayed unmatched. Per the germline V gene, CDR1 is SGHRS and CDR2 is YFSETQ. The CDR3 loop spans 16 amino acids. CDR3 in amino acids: CASSSSGGQNTGELFF. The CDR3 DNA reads TGCGCCAGCAGCTCTAGCGGGGGCCAGAACACCGGGGAGCTGTTTTTT.

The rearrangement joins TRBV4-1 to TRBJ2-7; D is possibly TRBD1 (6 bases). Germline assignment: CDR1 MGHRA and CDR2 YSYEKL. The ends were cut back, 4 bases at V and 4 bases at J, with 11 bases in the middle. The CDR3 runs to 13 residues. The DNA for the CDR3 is TGCGCCAGCAGCCTAAGGGGGAATTACGAGCAGTACTTC. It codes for CASSLRGNYEQYF.

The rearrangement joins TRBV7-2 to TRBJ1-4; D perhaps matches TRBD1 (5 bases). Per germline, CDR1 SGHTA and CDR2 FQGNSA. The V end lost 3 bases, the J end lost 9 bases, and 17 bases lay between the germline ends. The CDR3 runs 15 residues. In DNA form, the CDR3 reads TGTGCCAGCAGCTTGAGTAACAGGAGTAGCAAAAAACTGTTTTTT. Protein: CASSLSNRSSKKLFF. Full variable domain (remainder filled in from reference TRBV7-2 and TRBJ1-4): GAGVSQSPSNKVTEKGKDVELRCDPISGHTALYWYRQSLGQGLEFLIYFQGNSAPDKSGLPSDRFSAERTGGSVSTLTIQRTQQEDSAVYLCASSLSNRSSKKLFFGSGTQLSVL.

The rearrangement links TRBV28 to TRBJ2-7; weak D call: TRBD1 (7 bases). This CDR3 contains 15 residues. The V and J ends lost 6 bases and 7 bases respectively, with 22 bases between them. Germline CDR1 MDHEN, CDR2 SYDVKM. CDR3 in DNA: TGTGCCAGCAGCCCTCCCGCGGAGGGGGCTTGGGAGCAGTACTTC. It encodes CASSPPAEGAWEQYF.

CDR3 amino acids: CASSLGAGSNQPQHF. DNA for the CDR3: TGCGCCAGCAGTCTAGGCGCCGGGAGCAATCAGCCCCAGCATTTT. The chain couples TRBV4-1 to TRBJ1-5; D not resolved. The V end lost 6 bases, the J end lost 1 base, and 13 bases lay between the germline ends. Germline V gives CDR1 MGHRA, CDR2 YSYEKL. CDR3 size: 15 residues.